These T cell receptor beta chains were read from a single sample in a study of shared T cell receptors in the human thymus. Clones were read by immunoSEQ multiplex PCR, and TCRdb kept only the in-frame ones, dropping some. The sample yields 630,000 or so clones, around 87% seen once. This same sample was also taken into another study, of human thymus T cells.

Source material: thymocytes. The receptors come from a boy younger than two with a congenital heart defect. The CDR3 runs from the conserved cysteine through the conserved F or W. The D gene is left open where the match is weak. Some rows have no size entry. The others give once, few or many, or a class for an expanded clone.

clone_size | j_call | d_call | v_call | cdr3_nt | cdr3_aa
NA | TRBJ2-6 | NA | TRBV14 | TGTGCCAGCAGCCAAGATGGGCTCACCGGGGCCAACGTCCTGACTTTC | CASSQDGLTGANVLTF
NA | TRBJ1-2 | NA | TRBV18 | TGTGCCAGCTCACCACGGGGCGAGGGGGTCACGCCGGATGACGGCTACACCTTC | CASSPRGEGVTPDDGYTF
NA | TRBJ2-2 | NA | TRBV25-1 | TGTGCCAGCAGTGAATTGTCTACCGGGGAGCTGTTTTTT | CASSELSTGELFF
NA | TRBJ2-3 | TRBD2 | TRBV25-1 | TGTGCCAGCAGAGCTAGCGGGAGTAATTCAGGAGATACGCAGTATTTT | CASRASGSNSGDTQYF
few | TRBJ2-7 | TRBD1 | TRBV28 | TGTGCCAGCAGGAGGGACAGGGGTAGGTACGAGCAGTACTTC | CASRRDRGRYEQYF
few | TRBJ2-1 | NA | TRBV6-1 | TGTGCCAGCAGTGCCGTTACTAGAGACGGTTGGGGTGAGCAGTTCTTC | CASSAVTRDGWGEQFF
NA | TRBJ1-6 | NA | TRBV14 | TGTGCCAGCAGCCAAAGGAGGTGGTCGTGGCTCTCCTATAATTCACCCCTCCACTTT | CASSQRRWSWLSYNSPLHF
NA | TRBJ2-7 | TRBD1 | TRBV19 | TGTGCCAGTAGTATTCAACTACAGGGGGCTTCCGCCTCCTACGAGCAGTACTTC | CASSIQLQGASASYEQYF
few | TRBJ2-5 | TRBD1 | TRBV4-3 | TGCGCCAGCAGCAAGACAGGGGATCAAGAGACCCAGTACTTC | CASSKTGDQETQYF
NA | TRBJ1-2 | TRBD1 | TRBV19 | TGTGCCAGCACAGGGACAGGGGACGGCTACACCTTC | CASTGTGDGYTF
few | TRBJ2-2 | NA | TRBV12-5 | TGTGCTAGTGGTTTGGTAGCGGCTCAGCTGTTTTTT | CASGLVAAQLFF
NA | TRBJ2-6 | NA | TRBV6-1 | TGTGCCAGCAGTAACACAGGGTCTGGGGCCAACGTCCTGACTTTC | CASSNTGSGANVLTF
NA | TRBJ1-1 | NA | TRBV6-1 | TGTGCCAGCAGTGACGCGAGGAACACTGAAGCTTTCTTT | CASSDARNTEAFF
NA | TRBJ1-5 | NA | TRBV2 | TGTGCCAGCAGTGAAGGTGGGAGACACTATAGCAATCAGCCCCAGCATTTT | CASSEGGRHYSNQPQHF
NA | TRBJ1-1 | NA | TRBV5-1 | TGCGCCAGCAGCTTAAGAGGCGGACAGCTGAACACTGAAGCTTTCTTT | CASSLRGGQLNTEAFF
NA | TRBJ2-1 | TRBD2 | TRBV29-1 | TGCAGCGCTACTAGCGTTCGGCTAAACAATGAGCAGTTCTTC | CSATSVRLNNEQFF
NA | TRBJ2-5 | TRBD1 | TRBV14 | TGTGCCAGCAGCCAAGAACCTGCAGGGGGCTCGGGGACCCAGTACTTC | CASSQEPAGGSGTQYF
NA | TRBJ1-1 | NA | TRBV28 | TGTGCCAGCAGTTTACAAGGACAATTGAACACTGAAGCTTTCTTT | CASSLQGQLNTEAFF
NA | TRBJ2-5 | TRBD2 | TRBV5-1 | TGCGCCAGCAGCCTTCTGGCGGGAGGGCCCGGGGAGACCCAGTACTTC | CASSLLAGGPGETQYF